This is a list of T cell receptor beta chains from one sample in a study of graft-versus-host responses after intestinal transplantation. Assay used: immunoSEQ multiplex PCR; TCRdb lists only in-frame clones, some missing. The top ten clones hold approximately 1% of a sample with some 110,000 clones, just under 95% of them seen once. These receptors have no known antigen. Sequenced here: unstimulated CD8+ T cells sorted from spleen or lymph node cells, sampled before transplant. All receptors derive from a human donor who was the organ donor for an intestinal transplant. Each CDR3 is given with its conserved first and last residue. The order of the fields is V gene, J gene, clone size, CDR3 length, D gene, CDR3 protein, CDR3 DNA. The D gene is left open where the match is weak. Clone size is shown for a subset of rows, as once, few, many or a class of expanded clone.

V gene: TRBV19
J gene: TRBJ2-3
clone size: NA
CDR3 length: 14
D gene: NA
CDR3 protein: CASSIVGLADTQYF
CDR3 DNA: TGTGCCAGTAGTATTGTGGGGCTTGCAGATACGCAGTATTTT

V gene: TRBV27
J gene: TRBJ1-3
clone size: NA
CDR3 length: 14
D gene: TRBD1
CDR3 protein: CASRTGPGGNTIYF
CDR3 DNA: TGTGCCAGCAGGACAGGGCCGGGCGGAAACACCATATATTTT

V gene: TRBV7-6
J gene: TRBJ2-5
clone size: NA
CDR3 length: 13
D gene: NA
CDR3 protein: CASSLADQETQYF
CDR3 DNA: TGTGCCAGCAGCTTGGCCGACCAAGAGACCCAGTACTTC

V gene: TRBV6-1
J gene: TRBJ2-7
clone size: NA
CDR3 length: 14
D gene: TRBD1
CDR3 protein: CASSVGQGSYEQYF
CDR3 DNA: TGTGCCAGCAGTGTAGGACAGGGATCCTACGAGCAGTACTTC

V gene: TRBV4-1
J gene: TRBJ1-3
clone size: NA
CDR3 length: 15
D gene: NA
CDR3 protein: CASSQDLGAGNTIYF
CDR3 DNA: TGCGCCAGCAGCCAAGACTTAGGTGCAGGAAACACCATATATTTT

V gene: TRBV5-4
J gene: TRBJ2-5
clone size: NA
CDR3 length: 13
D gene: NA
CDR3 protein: CASRRAGEETQYF
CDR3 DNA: TGTGCCAGCAGACGTGCAGGGGAAGAGACCCAGTACTTC

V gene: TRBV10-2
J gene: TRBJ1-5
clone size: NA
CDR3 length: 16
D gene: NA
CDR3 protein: CASSEFLQGSNQPQHF
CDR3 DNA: TGCGCCAGCAGTGAGTTTTTACAGGGTAGCAATCAGCCCCAGCATTTT

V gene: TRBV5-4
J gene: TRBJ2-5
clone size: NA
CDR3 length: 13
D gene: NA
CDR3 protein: CASSPTVQETQYF
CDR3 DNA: TGTGCCAGCAGCCCCACAGTACAAGAGACCCAGTACTTC

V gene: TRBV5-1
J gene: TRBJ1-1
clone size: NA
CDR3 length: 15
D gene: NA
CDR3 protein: CASSLVPDGGHEAFF
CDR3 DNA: TGCGCCAGCAGCTTGGTACCAGATGGTGGGCACGAAGCTTTCTTT

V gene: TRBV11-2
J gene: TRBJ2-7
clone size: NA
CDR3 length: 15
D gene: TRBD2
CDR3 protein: CASSVYGGRFYEQYF
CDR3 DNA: TGTGCCAGCAGCGTCTACGGCGGGAGATTCTACGAGCAGTACTTC

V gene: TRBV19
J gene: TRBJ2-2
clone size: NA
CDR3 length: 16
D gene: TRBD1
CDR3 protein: CASSIGTGGNTGELFF
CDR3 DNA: TGTGCCAGTAGTATCGGGACAGGGGGCAACACCGGGGAGCTGTTTTTT

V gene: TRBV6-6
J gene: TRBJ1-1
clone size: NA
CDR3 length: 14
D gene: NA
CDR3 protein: CASSYTGPNTEAFF
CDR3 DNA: TGTGCCAGCAGTTACACAGGGCCGAACACTGAAGCTTTCTTT

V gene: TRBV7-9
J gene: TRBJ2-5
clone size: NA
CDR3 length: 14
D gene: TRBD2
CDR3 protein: CASSPLAGFETQYF
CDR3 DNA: TGTGCCAGCAGCCCACTAGCGGGATTTGAGACCCAGTACTTC

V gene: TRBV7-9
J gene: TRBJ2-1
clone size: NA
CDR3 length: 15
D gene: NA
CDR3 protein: CASSSDPSSYNEQFF
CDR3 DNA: TGTGCCAGCAGCTCTGACCCGAGCTCCTACAATGAGCAGTTCTTC

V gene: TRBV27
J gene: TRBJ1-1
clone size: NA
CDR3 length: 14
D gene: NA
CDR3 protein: CASSVRGLNTEAFF
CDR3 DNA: TGTGCCAGCAGTGTCAGGGGTCTCAACACTGAAGCTTTCTTT

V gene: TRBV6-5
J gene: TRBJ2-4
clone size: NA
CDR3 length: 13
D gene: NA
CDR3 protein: CASSYSMRGIQYF
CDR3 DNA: TGTGCCAGCAGTTACTCTATGCGGGGCATTCAGTACTTC

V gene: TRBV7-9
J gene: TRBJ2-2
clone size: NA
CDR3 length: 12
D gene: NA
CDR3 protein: CASSWGVGELFF
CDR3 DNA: TGTGCCAGCAGCTGGGGGGTCGGGGAGCTGTTTTTT

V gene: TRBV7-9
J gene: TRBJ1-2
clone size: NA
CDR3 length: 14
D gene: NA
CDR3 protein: CASSLVWNRVGYTF
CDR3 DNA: TGTGCCAGCAGCTTAGTATGGAACAGGGTTGGCTACACCTTC

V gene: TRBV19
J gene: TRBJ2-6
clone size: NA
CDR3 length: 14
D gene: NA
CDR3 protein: CASSPSSGANVLTF
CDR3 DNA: TGTGCCAGTAGTCCCAGCTCTGGGGCCAACGTCCTGACTTTC

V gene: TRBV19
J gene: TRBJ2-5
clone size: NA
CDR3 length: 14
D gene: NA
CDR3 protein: CASSIEAGGETQYF
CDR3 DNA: TGTGCCAGTAGTATAGAAGCCGGGGGAGAGACCCAGTACTTC

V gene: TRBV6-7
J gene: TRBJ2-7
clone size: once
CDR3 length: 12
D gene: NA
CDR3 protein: CATPRGPYEQYF
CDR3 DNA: TGTGCCACCCCAAGGGGTCCCTACGAGCAGTACTTC

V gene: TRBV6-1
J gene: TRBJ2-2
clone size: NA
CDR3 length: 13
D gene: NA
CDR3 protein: CASSEPGTGELFF
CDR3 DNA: TGTGCCAGCAGTGAACCGGGCACCGGGGAGCTGTTTTTT

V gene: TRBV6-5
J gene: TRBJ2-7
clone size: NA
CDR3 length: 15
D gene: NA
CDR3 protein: CASSYSSHKSYEQYF
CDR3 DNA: TGTGCCAGCAGTTACTCTAGTCACAAATCCTACGAGCAGTACTTC

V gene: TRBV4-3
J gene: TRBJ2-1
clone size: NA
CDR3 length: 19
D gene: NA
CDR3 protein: CASSATGGPSGPSYNEQFF
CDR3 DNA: TGCGCCAGCAGCGCCACAGGGGGCCCTAGCGGGCCTTCCTACAATGAGCAGTTCTTC

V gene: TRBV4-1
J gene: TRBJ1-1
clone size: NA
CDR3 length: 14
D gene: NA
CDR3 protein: CASSPTQGNTEAFF
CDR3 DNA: TGCGCCAGCAGCCCTACACAGGGGAACACTGAAGCTTTCTTT

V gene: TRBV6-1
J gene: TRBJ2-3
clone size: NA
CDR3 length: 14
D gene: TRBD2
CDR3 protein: CASKREGESDTQYF
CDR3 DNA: TGTGCCAGCAAGCGGGAGGGAGAATCAGATACGCAGTATTTT

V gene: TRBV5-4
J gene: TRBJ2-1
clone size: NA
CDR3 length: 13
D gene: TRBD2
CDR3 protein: CASTPSGANEQFF
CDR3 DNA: TGTGCCAGCACCCCTAGCGGGGCCAATGAGCAGTTCTTC

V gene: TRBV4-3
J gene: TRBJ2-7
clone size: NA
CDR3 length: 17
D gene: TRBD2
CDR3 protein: CASSPKVGTSGIGEQYF
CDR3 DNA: TGCGCCAGCAGCCCGAAAGTAGGGACTAGCGGGATAGGCGAGCAGTACTTC

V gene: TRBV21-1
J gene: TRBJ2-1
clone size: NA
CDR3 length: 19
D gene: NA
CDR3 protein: CASSKASSPSGRFYNEQFF
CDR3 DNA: TGTGCCAGCAGCAAAGCCTCATCTCCTAGCGGGAGGTTCTACAATGAGCAGTTCTTC

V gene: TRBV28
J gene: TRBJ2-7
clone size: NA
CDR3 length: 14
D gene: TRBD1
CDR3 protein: CASSWDRSRDEQYF
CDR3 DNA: TGTGCCAGCAGCTGGGACAGGTCGCGGGACGAGCAGTACTTC

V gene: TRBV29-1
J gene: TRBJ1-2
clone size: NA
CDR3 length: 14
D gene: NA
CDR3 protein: CNNTGQEKNYGYTF
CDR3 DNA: TGCAATAATACGGGACAAGAAAAAAACTATGGCTACACCTTC

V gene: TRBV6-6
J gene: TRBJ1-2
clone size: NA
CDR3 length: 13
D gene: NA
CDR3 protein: CASRWGTTGGYTF
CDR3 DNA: TGTGCCAGCAGATGGGGGACCACGGGAGGCTACACCTTC

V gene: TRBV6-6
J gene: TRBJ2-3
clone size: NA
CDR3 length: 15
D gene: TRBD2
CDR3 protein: CASSYSSGSTDTQYF
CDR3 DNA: TGTGCCAGCAGTTACTCTAGCGGGAGCACAGATACGCAGTATTTT

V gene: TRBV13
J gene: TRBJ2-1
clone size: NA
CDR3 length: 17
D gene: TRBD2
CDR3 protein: CASSFLGLANRNNEQFF
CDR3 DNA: TGTGCCAGCAGCTTTCTCGGACTAGCTAATCGGAACAATGAGCAGTTCTTC

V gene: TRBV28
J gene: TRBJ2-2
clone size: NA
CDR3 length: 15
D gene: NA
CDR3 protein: CASSLFSSNTGELFF
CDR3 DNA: TGTGCCAGCAGTTTATTCAGTTCGAACACCGGGGAGCTGTTTTTT

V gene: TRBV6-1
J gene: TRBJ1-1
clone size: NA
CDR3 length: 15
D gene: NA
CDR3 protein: CASSESGIMNTEAFF
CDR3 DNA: TGTGCCAGCAGTGAATCGGGAATCATGAACACTGAAGCTTTCTTT

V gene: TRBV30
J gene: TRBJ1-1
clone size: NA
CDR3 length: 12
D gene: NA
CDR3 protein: CAWRVRGLEAFF
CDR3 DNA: TGTGCCTGGAGGGTACGGGGTCTTGAAGCTTTCTTT

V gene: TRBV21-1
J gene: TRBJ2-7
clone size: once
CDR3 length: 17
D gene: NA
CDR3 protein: CASSPWTEPLCIYEQYF
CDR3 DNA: TGTGCCAGCAGCCCATGGACAGAGCCCCTGTGTATCTACGAGCAGTACTTC

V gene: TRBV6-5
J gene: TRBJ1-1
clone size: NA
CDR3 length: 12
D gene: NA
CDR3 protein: CASSSGLTEAFF
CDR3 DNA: TGTGCCAGCAGTTCGGGTTTGACTGAAGCTTTCTTT

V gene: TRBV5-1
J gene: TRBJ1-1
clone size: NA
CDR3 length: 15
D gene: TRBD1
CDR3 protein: CASSWTGSGNTEAFF
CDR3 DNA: TGCGCCAGCAGCTGGACAGGGAGCGGGAACACTGAAGCTTTCTTT